The present TCR beta chain was sequenced within a study of metastatic and nonmetastatic thyroid tumors. MiXCR reprocessed the PCR reads for TCRdb. The sample holds some 27,000 clones, roughly 19% seen once. Thyroid surgery took place with no prior treatment in any patient. Germline assignment: CDR1 SGHRS and CDR2 YFSETQ. V was pared by 7 bases and J by 4 bases, with 5 bases of the junction left unmatched. This CDR3 is 14 amino acids long. The table lists this clone with a few counts. Sequenced material: blood. The J gene is TRBJ1-1, the V gene TRBV5-1; TRBD1 matches at 12 bases. The sequence was collected from a male donor with papillary thyroid cancer or a benign thyroid nodule (not recorded which). Some clones in this sample may be carry-over from other donors' samples. This chain's CDR3 is CASGDRGLGTEAFF. The DNA of the CDR3 is TGCGCCAGCGGGGACAGGGGGCTGGGCACTGAAGCTTTCTTT.